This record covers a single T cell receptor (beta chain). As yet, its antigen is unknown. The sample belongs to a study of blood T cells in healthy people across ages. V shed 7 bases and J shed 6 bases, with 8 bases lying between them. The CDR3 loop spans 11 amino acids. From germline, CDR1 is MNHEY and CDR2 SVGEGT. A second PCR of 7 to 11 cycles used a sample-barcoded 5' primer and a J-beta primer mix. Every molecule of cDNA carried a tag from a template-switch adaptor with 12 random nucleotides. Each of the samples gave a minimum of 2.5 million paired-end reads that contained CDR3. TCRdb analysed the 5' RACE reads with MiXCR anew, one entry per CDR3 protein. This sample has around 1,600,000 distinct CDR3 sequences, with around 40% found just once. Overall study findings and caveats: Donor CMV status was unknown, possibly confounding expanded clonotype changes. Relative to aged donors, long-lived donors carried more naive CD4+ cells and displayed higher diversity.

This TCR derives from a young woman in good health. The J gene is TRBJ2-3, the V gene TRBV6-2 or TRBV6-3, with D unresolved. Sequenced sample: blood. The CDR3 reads CASTDRDTQYF. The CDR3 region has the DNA TGTGCCAGCACTGACCGGGATACGCAGTATTTT.